Below, 31 T cell receptor beta chains from the same sample are listed, as sequenced in a study of cytomegalovirus exposure and HLA in healthy donors. The PCR contained 60 Vbeta and 13 Jbeta primers. Clones were sequenced by immunoSEQ multiplex PCR, and TCRdb holds only the in-frame ones, with some missing. The sample holds some 150,000 clones; 80% are singletons and the top ten take about 9.5%. The material sequenced was PBMCs. The receptors were sampled from a man between 18 and 35 years old in good health and CMV-seropositive.

This rearrangement joins TRBV13 to TRBJ1-4; 7 nucleotides agree with TRBD1. This CDR3 is built from 15 residues. Germline V CDR1 and CDR2: PRHDT, FYEKMQ (reference sequence). The V and J ends lost 1 base and 8 bases, in that order; junction bases with no gene match: 7. The CDR3 is CASSLDGQGGEKLFF. For the CDR3, the DNA is TGTGCCAGCAGCTTAGATGGACAAGGGGGCGAAAAACTGTTTTTT.

Details on this clone: Other DNA sequences in the same sample also yield this CDR3. The rearrangement links TRBV9 to TRBJ2-5; 12 nucleotides match TRBD2. Germline V gene sequence: CDR1 SGDLS, CDR2 YYNGEE. V lost 4 bases, J lost 1 base, and 5 bases stayed unmatched. This CDR3 has 16 residues. For the CDR3, the DNA is TGTGCCAGCAGCACTCGGACTAGCGGGGCCCAAGAGACCCAGTACTTC. It translates to CASSTRTSGAQETQYF.

This sequence joins TRBV27 and TRBJ1-5, with 7 bases that match TRBD1. CDR3 length: 16 residues. Trimming at V came to 5 bases and at J to 1 base, leaving 8 bases not matched to a gene. CDR1 and CDR2 (germline): MNHEY, SMNVEV (reference sequence). CDR3 sequence: CASSTGQLISNQPQHF. CDR3 DNA sequence: TGTGCCAGCAGTACGGGACAGTTGATCAGCAATCAGCCCCAGCATTTT.

The rearrangement links TRBV5-1 to TRBJ1-1, with 7 nucleotides matching TRBD1. The V segment lost 1 base and the J segment 4 bases; nucleotides outside the gene matches: 1. CDR1 and CDR2 (germline): SGHRS, YFSETQ. The CDR3 totals 13 residues. The CDR3 DNA reads as TGCGCCAGCAGCTTGAACAGGGGCACTGAAGCTTTCTTT. It is translated as CASSLNRGTEAFF.

This clone was found once. The J gene is TRBJ2-5, the V gene TRBV27, with D possibly being TRBD2 (6 bases). Trimming pared 8 bases from V and 6 bases from J, leaving 16 bases between. From germline, CDR1 is MNHEY and CDR2 SMNVEV (reference sequence). The CDR3 has 13 residues. The CDR3 protein is CASSPDGGKTQYF. For the CDR3, the DNA is TGTGCCAGCTCCCCCGATGGGGGGAAGACCCAGTACTTC.

The chain employs TRBV27 and TRBJ1-1; D perhaps matches TRBD1 (5 bases). The V end lost 5 bases, the J end lost 3 bases, and 28 bases lay between the germline ends. In germline, CDR1 is MNHEY, CDR2 SMNVEV (reference sequence). The CDR3 is 19 amino acids. CDR3 sequence: CASSVPRARRDGRDTEAFF. The CDR3 DNA is TGTGCCAGCAGTGTCCCCCGGGCCCGCAGGGATGGGAGGGACACTGAAGCTTTCTTT.

The genes are TRBV21-1 and TRBJ2-3; the table gives TRBD2 as D, unverified against the DNA. TRBV21-1 is recorded as a pseudogene. The CDR3 has 18 residues. The CDR3 protein is CASSKGAGTIISTDTQYF. The CDR3 nucleotides are TGTGCCAGCAGCAAAGGAGCCGGGACTATCATAAGCACAGATACGCAGTATTTT.

This chain uses TRBV27 with TRBJ2-7; perhaps TRBD1 as D (6 bases). Germline assignment: CDR1 MNHEY and CDR2 SMNVEV (reference sequence). The V gene lost 10 bases and the J gene lost 4 bases, with 17 bases spanning the gap. The CDR3 extends over 13 amino acids. The CDR3 spells CATSMAQGYEQYF. In DNA, the CDR3 is TGTGCCACCAGCATGGCCCAGGGGTACGAGCAGTACTTC.

This clone was seen more than once but under ten times. This chain joins TRBV19 and TRBJ2-2; D is ambiguous. The CDR3 totals 15 residues. The V gene lost 5 bases and the J gene lost 3 bases, with 13 bases spanning the gap. The germline CDR1 and CDR2 sequences are LNHDA and SQIVND (reference sequence). CDR3 coding DNA: TGTGCCAGTAGTTTATCTGGCATCGACACCGGGGAGCTGTTTTTT. Protein product: CASSLSGIDTGELFF. Variable domain in full (rest from reference TRBV19 and TRBJ2-2): DGGITQSPKYLFRKEGQNVTLSCEQNLNHDAMYWYRQDPGQGLRLIYYSQIVNDFQKGDIAEGYSVSREKKESFPLTVTSAQKNPTAFYLCASSLSGIDTGELFFGEGSRLTVL.

V gene TRBV5-1 combines with J gene TRBJ2-5; TRBD1 might be the D (6 bases). The germline V gene encodes CDR1 SGHRS and CDR2 YFSETQ. V was clipped by 6 bases and J by 1 base, with 19 bases between them. The CDR3 length is 16 residues. DNA of the CDR3: TGCGCCAGCAAGTCCAAGGCAGGGGCAATCCAAGAGACCCAGTACTTC. The encoded protein is CASKSKAGAIQETQYF.

This clone was detected a few times. The chain links TRBV27 to TRBJ1-2; 7 bases fit TRBD1. Looked up from germline, CDR1 is MNHEY and CDR2 is SMNVEV (reference sequence). CDR3 length: 15 residues. Unmatched junction bases numbered 12, after V lost 4 bases and J lost 7 bases. DNA for the CDR3: TGTGCCAGCAGTTCCAGCTCAGGGGGTGTTTCTGGCTACACCTTC. This encodes CASSSSSGGVSGYTF.

The chain carries TRBV18 and TRBJ2-7; 8 positions agree with TRBD1. Germline CDR1 KGHSH, CDR2 LQKENI. This CDR3 has 14 amino acids. J lost 3 bases, V lost 5 bases, and 6 bases had no gene match. The CDR3: CASSSDRGDYEQYF. CDR3 DNA: TGTGCCAGCTCATCTGACAGGGGAGACTACGAGCAGTACTTC. The full variable domain, completed using reference TRBV18 and TRBJ2-7, is NAGVMQNPRHLVRRRGQEARLRCSPMKGHSHVYWYRQLPEEGLKFMVYLQKENIIDESGMPKERFSAEFPKEGPSILRIQQVVRGDSAAYFCASSSDRGDYEQYFGPGTRLTVT.

The V and J genes are TRBV10-1 and TRBJ2-5; 9 nucleotides agree with TRBD1. The CDR3 contains 13 residues. Looked up from germline, CDR1 is WNHNN and CDR2 is SYGVQD (reference sequence). V lost 5 bases to trimming and J lost 3 bases; unmatched junction nucleotides: 1. CDR3 protein: CASSRQGEETQYF. CDR3 nucleotide sequence: TGCGCCAGCAGTAGACAGGGGGAAGAGACCCAGTACTTC.

DNA for the CDR3: TGTGCCAGTAGCGCGGATACAGGGGCCGGTCGTGGCTACACCTTC. Amino acids: CASSADTGAGRGYTF. This chain uses TRBV19 with TRBJ1-2, with 7 bases that match TRBD1. The germline V gene encodes CDR1 LNHDA and CDR2 SQIVND (reference sequence). Germline trimming cut 6 bases from V and 7 bases from J; bases unmatched to any gene: 14. The CDR3 sequence is 15 residues long.

The chain joins TRBV18 to TRBJ1-2; 7 nucleotides line up with TRBD1. V gave up 10 bases and J gave up 4 bases; unmatched junction bases: 6. CDR3 length equals 12 residues. Germline lookup yields CDR1 KGHSH and CDR2 LQKENI. For the CDR3, the DNA is TGTGCCACAACAGGGGCCTCCTATGGCTACACCTTC. This encodes CATTGASYGYTF.

The CDR3 is CASSLALGSSGAGAFF. CDR3 bases: TGTGCCAGCAGCTTAGCCCTCGGGAGTAGCGGCGCGGGGGCTTTCTTT. The chain joins TRBV7-2 to TRBJ1-1, with unresolved D. There are 16 residues in the CDR3. The V end lost 0 bases, the J end lost 11 bases, and 22 bases lay between the germline ends. Per the germline V gene, CDR1 is SGHTA and CDR2 is FQGNSA.

This chain joins TRBV7-2 and TRBJ1-3; D is unresolved. The CDR3 sequence is 15 residues long. Per germline, CDR1 SGHTA and CDR2 FQGNSA. Trimming removed 6 bases from V and 4 bases from J, with 16 bases in between. The CDR3 protein is CASRPFGDTGNTIYF. CDR3 DNA: TGTGCCAGCAGACCCTTCGGGGATACAGGAAACACCATATATTTT.

This chain connects TRBV4-2 to TRBJ2-7; no clear D gene. The CDR3 contains 15 residues. The V end was cut by 0 bases, the J end by 0 bases, with 9 bases between. Germline V lookup: CDR1 LGHNA, CDR2 YNFKEQ. CDR3 nucleotide sequence: TGTGCCAGCAGCCAAGACCGCGCCACCTCCTACGAGCAGTACTTC. This translates into CASSQDRATSYEQYF.

The V call is TRBV6-5, the J call TRBJ1-2, with D possibly being TRBD1 (5 bases). V lost 0 bases to trimming and J lost 6 bases, with 11 bases between them. From germline, CDR1 is MNHEY and CDR2 SVGAGI. CDR3 length: 14 residues. CDR3 coding DNA: TGTGCCAGCAGTTACTCTACAGGATGGGATGGCTACACCTTC. Translated: CASSYSTGWDGYTF.

This clone came up a few times. The junction shows a germline mismatch at one end, possibly a read error. This sequence joins TRBV25-1 and TRBJ2-3, with 8 bases matching TRBD2. CDR1 is MGHDK and CDR2 is SYGVNS in the germline V gene. The CDR3 loop spans 12 amino acids. Here the CDR3 DNA reads TGTGCCAGCAGTGAGACCGGGGGGGTTTGGGATTTT. Amino acid sequence: CASSETGGVWDF.

V and J are TRBV2 and TRBJ1-2; D is possibly TRBD1 (6 bases). V was trimmed by 9 bases and J by 4 bases, leaving 15 bases between them. The germline gives CDR1 SNHLY, CDR2 FYNNEI. The CDR3 totals 13 residues. CDR3 nucleotides: TGTGCCAGTAGGATAGGACAGAGCTATGGCTACACCTTC. Protein: CASRIGQSYGYTF.

This rearrangement joins TRBV4-1 to TRBJ1-6, with a weak D call TRBD1 (5 bases). V was cut by 3 bases and J by 6 bases, with 18 bases left in between. Germline CDR1 MGHRA, CDR2 YSYEKL. This CDR3 comprises 17 residues. CDR3 residues: CASSQKRAGIGNSPLHF. The CDR3 coding sequence is TGCGCCAGCAGCCAGAAAAGGGCAGGGATCGGTAATTCACCCCTCCACTTT.

The chain links TRBV5-1 to TRBJ1-3; unclear D gene. Per germline, CDR1 SGHRS and CDR2 YFSETQ. This CDR3 spans 14 amino acids. Trimming shortened V by 2 bases and J by 3 bases, and 9 bases separated the two germline ends. The CDR3: CASSFGPDGNTIYF. The CDR3 DNA sequence: TGCGCCAGCAGCTTTGGGCCCGATGGAAACACCATATATTTT.

V and J are TRBV6-5 and TRBJ1-1; D ambiguous. V dropped 2 bases and J dropped 4 bases, with 8 bases sitting between them. The length of the CDR3 is 13 residues. CDR1 is MNHEY and CDR2 is SVGAGI in the germline V gene. The CDR3 DNA follows: TGTGCCAGCAGTTACGCGAGGAGCACTGAAGCTTTCTTT. Translated: CASSYARSTEAFF.

The chain recombines TRBV7-9 with TRBJ2-3; 8 nucleotides match TRBD2. The CDR3 is made up of 17 amino acids. V gave up 5 bases and J gave up 4 bases; unmatched junction bases: 14. CDR1 is SEHNR and CDR2 is FQNEAQ in the germline V gene (reference sequence). CDR3 sequence reads: CASSVAGGFILADTQYF. CDR3 bases: TGTGCCAGCAGCGTGGCGGGAGGATTTATTCTCGCAGATACGCAGTATTTT.

The genes are TRBV2 and TRBJ2-7, with 7 bases matching TRBD1. CDR1 and CDR2 from the germline V gene are SNHLY and FYNNEI. Germline trimming cut 6 bases from V and 4 bases from J; bases unmatched to any gene: 12. This CDR3 contains 15 residues. CDR3 sequence reads: CASSFHRGSGYEQYF. As DNA, the CDR3 is TGTGCCAGCAGCTTCCACAGGGGCTCGGGGTACGAGCAGTACTTC. Combining the CDR3 with reference TRBV2 and TRBJ2-7 gives the whole variable domain EPEVTQTPSHQVTQMGQEVILRCVPISNHLYFYWYRQILGQKVEFLVSFYNNEISEKSEIFDDQFSVERPDGSNFTLKIRSTKLEDSAMYFCASSFHRGSGYEQYFGPGTRLTVT.

In this sample, this clone turned up once. CDR3 in amino acids: CASRSLAGIGEKLFF. The CDR3 DNA follows: TGTGCCAGTAGGAGCCTTGCAGGCATAGGCGAAAAACTGTTTTTT. The chain is built from TRBV19 and TRBJ1-4; D gene unclear. Germline CDR1 LNHDA, CDR2 SQIVND (reference sequence). This CDR3 contains 15 residues. V was clipped by 6 bases and J by 8 bases, with 19 bases between them.

The chain combines TRBV2 with TRBJ2-2, with TRBD1 matching over 9 bases. The CDR3 is 15 amino acids. Germline assignment: CDR1 SNHLY and CDR2 FYNNEI. Trimming took 6 bases from V and 4 from J; bases not matched to a gene: 6. The CDR3 is CASRDRGTGTGELFF. In DNA form, the CDR3 reads TGTGCCAGCAGGGACAGGGGTACTGGCACCGGGGAGCTGTTTTTT.

The chain carries TRBV6-1 and TRBJ1-5; 7 nucleotides agree with TRBD1. This CDR3 spans 16 amino acids. The ends lost 0 bases at V and 3 bases at J; junction bases unmatched: 5. CDR1 and CDR2 (germline): MNHNS, SASEGT. The CDR3 loop is CASSEAGTANNQPQHF. CDR3 coding DNA: TGTGCCAGCAGTGAAGCAGGGACAGCAAACAATCAGCCCCAGCATTTT.

V usage is TRBV2 and J usage is TRBJ1-2, with 9 bases that match TRBD1. Germline V lookup: CDR1 SNHLY, CDR2 FYNNEI. This CDR3 has 13 amino acids. Trimming took 6 bases from V and 7 from J; bases not matched to a gene: 6. CDR3 DNA: TGTGCCAGCAGGGGGGGACAGGGCGGTGGCTACACCTTC. This translates into CASRGGQGGGYTF.

The CDR3: CASSRIGSYEQYF. In DNA form, the CDR3 reads TGCGCCAGCAGTAGAATCGGGTCCTACGAGCAGTACTTC. The chain joins TRBV5-1 to TRBJ2-7; no firm D call. CDR3 length: 13 amino acids. V was shortened by 5 bases and J by 1 base, with 10 bases between the two germline ends. Germline V lookup: CDR1 SGHRS, CDR2 YFSETQ.